This T cell receptor beta chain stems from a study of T cell repertoires in cytomegalovirus infection. The overall study: From public TCR beta signatures came an indication of both CMV infection and matching HLA type.

Each CDR3 protein gets one entry after TCRdb re-called the reads with MiXCR. The top ten hold roughly 24% of the sample, which has some 180,000 distinct CDR3 sequences, approximately 18% seen once. This clonotype was seen only a few times. Its antigen is unidentified. Whole-study findings and limits: Individuals carrying CMV plus the relevant HLA were identified by cumulative frequency of public TCR beta families. CMV-specific TCR beta clonotypes restricted by HLA-C were the ones dominating the ex vivo response.

Material: CD8+ T cells from PBMCs. The origin of this receptor is a human donor in good health (CMV status not recorded). Some clones in this sample may be carry-over from other donors' samples.

The CDR3: CSVEDLQIERGAVYNEQFF. The CDR3 bases are TGCAGCGTTGAAGATCTTCAGATAGAACGGGGAGCCGTTTACAATGAGCAGTTCTTC. The chain is built from TRBV29-1 and TRBJ2-1; possible D gene TRBD2, 5 bases. V was shortened by 0 bases and J by 4 bases, with 25 bases between the two germline ends. CDR1 is SQVTM and CDR2 is ANQGSEA in the germline V gene. The CDR3 totals 19 residues.